The 3 T cell receptor beta chains below come from one sample, sequenced in a study of naive CD8 T cells in extremely preterm neonates. Study-level results: Compared with older groups, preterm CDR3s were shorter, with fewer N additions and less trimming.

Extremely preterm deliveries at 23-27 weeks of gestation provided the preterm samples. Only in-frame clones appear in the TCRdb table, and some are missing; sequencing was by immunoSEQ multiplex PCR. In the table there are 20,000 or so clones, around 88% of which are singletons. Their cognate antigens are unknown. Sequenced material: naive CD8+ T cells from cord blood. The source is a boy who was born preterm.

The chain is built from TRBV10-3 and TRBJ1-5; 9 positions match TRBD1. With V trimmed by 5 bases and J by 0 bases, 2 bases remained unmatched. This CDR3 comprises 15 residues. Germline-derived CDR1 and CDR2 are ENHRY and SYGVKD. The DNA of the CDR3 is TGTGCCATCAGTACAGGGGGCGATAGCAATCAGCCCCAGCATTTT. Protein product: CAISTGGDSNQPQHF.

The CDR3 sequence is CASSQEVGGRHYGYTF. CDR3 nucleotides: TGCGCCAGCAGCCAAGAAGTGGGAGGACGACACTATGGCTACACCTTC. The V and J genes are TRBV4-1 and TRBJ1-2; D unclear. Trimming took off 0 bases at V and 3 bases at J, with 14 bases between the two ends. This CDR3 region has 16 residues. Germline loops: CDR1 MGHRA, CDR2 YSYEKL.

This clone was found a few times. The same CDR3 arises from other DNA sequences in this sample as well. The genes are TRBV27 and TRBJ2-3; D unresolved. This CDR3 spans 13 amino acids. The ends were cut back, 2 bases at V and 1 base at J, with 4 bases in the middle. Germline CDR1 is MNHEY and CDR2 is SMNVEV (reference sequence). CDR3 coding DNA: TGTGCCAGCAGTTTAGGGGGCACAGATACGCAGTATTTT. Its translation is CASSLGGTDTQYF.